This note documents a single TCR beta chain sequence. Its antigen is currently unknown. The entry originates in a study of regulatory T cells in long-lasting Graves disease. Study-level findings and limits: Relative to new patients (approximately 1,000), persistent patients exhibited greater sharing of public clonotypes (approximately 2,800). Results may be inaccurate due to the small sample size.

iRepertoire HTBI primers and Arm-PCR of CDR3 regions built TCR beta libraries. Each CDR3 protein gets one entry after TCRdb re-called the multiplex PCR reads with MiXCR. The sample records over 350,000 distinct CDR3 sequences, under 25% being singletons. Time point reported: persistent/refractory GD, antithyroid drugs over 5 years with positive TRAb. Scientists built the TCR library using RNA that was extracted from PBMCs. As collected, the peripheral blood samples measured approximately 10 milliliters each and went into EDTA tubes. The CDR3 consists of 14 residues. Trimming cost V 4 bases and J 0 bases, with 13 bases left between them. CDR1 is DFQATT and CDR2 is SNEGSKA in the germline V gene (reference sequence).

V and J are TRBV20-1 and TRBJ2-7; D is undetermined. This receptor was taken from a female donor with Graves disease. Material: peripheral blood mononuclear cells (PBMCs), obtained when the disease was refractory, from a patient treated with antithyroid drugs. CDR3 coding DNA: TGCAGTGCTAACCCTCTGGGCCCCTCCTACGAGCAGTACTTC. The encoded protein is CSANPLGPSYEQYF.